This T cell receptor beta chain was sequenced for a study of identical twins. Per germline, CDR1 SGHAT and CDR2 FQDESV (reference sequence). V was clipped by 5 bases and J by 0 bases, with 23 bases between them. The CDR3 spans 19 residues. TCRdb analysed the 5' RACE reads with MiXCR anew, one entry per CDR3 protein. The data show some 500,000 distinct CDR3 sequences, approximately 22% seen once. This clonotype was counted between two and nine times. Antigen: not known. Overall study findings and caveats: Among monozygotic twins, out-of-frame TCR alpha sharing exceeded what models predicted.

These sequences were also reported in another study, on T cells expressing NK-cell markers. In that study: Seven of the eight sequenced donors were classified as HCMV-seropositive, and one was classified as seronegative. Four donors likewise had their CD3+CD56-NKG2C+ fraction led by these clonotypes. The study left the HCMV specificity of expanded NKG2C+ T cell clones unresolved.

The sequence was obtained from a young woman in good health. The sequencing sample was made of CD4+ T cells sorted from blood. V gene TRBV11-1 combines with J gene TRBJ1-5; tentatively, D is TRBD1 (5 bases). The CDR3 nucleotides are TGTGCCAGCAGCCTAGGTCCCGGGACCGGATTCTATAGCAATCAGCCCCAGCATTTT. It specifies CASSLGPGTGFYSNQPQHF.